This is a list of T cell receptor beta chains from one sample in a study of CD8 T cells in ankylosing spondylitis. MiXCR, run by TCRdb on the 5' RACE reads, gives a single entry per CDR3 protein. In the table there are roughly 280,000 distinct CDR3 sequences, roughly 20% of which are singletons. Sequenced sample: blood, either unsorted or a sorted T cell fraction (not recorded which). These receptors were obtained from a male donor with ankylosing spondylitis or in good health (not recorded which). The CDR3 runs from the conserved cysteine through the conserved F or W. A D gene is named only where the DNA matches it firmly. Not every row has a clone size; where given, it reads once, few, many or a size class.

len	v_gene	abundance	d_gene	j_gene	CDR3nt	CDR3aa
16	TRBV20-1	-	-	TRBJ2-6	TGCAGTGCTGGTGGACAGTTTCGATCTGGGGCCAACGTCCTGACTTTC	CSAGGQFRSGANVLTF
14	TRBV12-3/TRBV12-4	many	-	TRBJ1-6	TGTGCCAGCAGTCCCGGACGGGATAATTCACCCCTCCACTTT	CASSPGRDNSPLHF
12	TRBV29-1	few	-	TRBJ2-5	TGCAGCGTCACACTAGGGACAGAGACCCAGTACTTC	CSVTLGTETQYF
15	TRBV7-3	-	TRBD1	TRBJ2-1	TGTGCCAGCAGCTCACAACCGGGACAGCACAATGAGCAGTTCTTC	CASSSQPGQHNEQFF
17	TRBV11-3	-	TRBD2	TRBJ2-3	TGTGCCAGCAGCTTTACTCTAGCGGGAGTCGATACAGATACGCAGTATTTT	CASSFTLAGVDTDTQYF
15	TRBV20-1	few	TRBD2	TRBJ2-1	TGCAGTGCTAGAGATGTGGTAGCGGGCATAAATGAGCAGTTCTTC	CSARDVVAGINEQFF
12	TRBV20-1	-	TRBD2	TRBJ2-5	TGCAGTGCCAGAACTAGCGGGGGGCCCCTTTACTTC	CSARTSGGPLYF
17	TRBV19	-	TRBD1	TRBJ2-1	TGTGCCAGTAGGGACAGGGGGCGTAGCGGTGGGTACAATGAGCAGTTCTTC	CASRDRGRSGGYNEQFF
15	TRBV5-5	many	-	TRBJ1-5	TGTGCCAGCAGCTTGGATTGGCAGGGGCGGGTTCCCCAGCATTTT	CASSLDWQGRVPQHF
16	TRBV4-1	few	-	TRBJ2-3	TGCGCCAGCAGCCGCCCCCCCGGGGTGAGCACAGATACGCAGTATTTT	CASSRPPGVSTDTQYF
15	TRBV6-1	-	TRBD2	TRBJ2-3	TGTGCCAGCAGTCGGGACCTAGCGGGTAAAGATACGCAGTATTTT	CASSRDLAGKDTQYF
15	TRBV12-3/TRBV12-4	few	-	TRBJ1-6	TGTGCCAGCAGCCCAATAGGGTCTTCTGGGGGACCCCTCCACTTT	CASSPIGSSGGPLHF
15	TRBV6-5	few	-	TRBJ1-2	TGTGCCAGCAGTTACTCGAGGGGAGGACGGACTGGCTACACCTTC	CASSYSRGGRTGYTF
12	TRBV18	many	-	TRBJ2-5	TGTGCCAGCTCACCACAAAGGGAGACCCAGTACTTC	CASSPQRETQYF
16	TRBV28	few	-	TRBJ1-5	TGTGCCAGCAGTCCCCATATGGGGATGGGGAATCAGCCCCAGCATTTT	CASSPHMGMGNQPQHF
14	TRBV27	-	TRBD2	TRBJ2-1	TGTGCCAGCCGGCTAGCGGGAGTCTACAATGAGCAGTTCTTC	CASRLAGVYNEQFF
15	TRBV3-1	few	-	TRBJ2-1	TGTGCCAGCAGCCCGACGGGGAAGATATACAATGAGCAGTTCTTC	CASSPTGKIYNEQFF
13	TRBV10-3	-	TRBD1	TRBJ2-5	TGTGCCATCATGGGACAGGACACGGAGACCCAGTACTTC	CAIMGQDTETQYF
16	TRBV6-1	-	TRBD2	TRBJ2-3	TGTGCCAGCAGTGAAGCAATAGCGGGCTTCACAGATACGCAGTATTTT	CASSEAIAGFTDTQYF
13	TRBV12-3/TRBV12-4	many	-	TRBJ1-6	TGTGCCAGCAGTTCCCGGGGCCATTCACCCCTCCACTTT	CASSSRGHSPLHF
15	TRBV5-1	few	-	TRBJ2-2	TGCGCCAGCAGCCGGGACTTAACGAACACCGGGGAGCTGTTTTTT	CASSRDLTNTGELFF
12	TRBV28	-	-	TRBJ2-1	TGTGCCAGCAGCCTGCAGGTGTATGAGCAGTTCTTC	CASSLQVYEQFF
14	TRBV2	few	TRBD1	TRBJ2-5	TGTGCCAGCTATGAACAGGGGGCTCGGGAGACCCAGTACTTC	CASYEQGARETQYF
18	TRBV5-5	many	TRBD2	TRBJ2-1	TGTGCCAGCAGCCGACCCGGGACTAGCGGGAGGTCCTACAATGAGCAGTTCTTC	CASSRPGTSGRSYNEQFF